The clone carrying this T cell receptor beta chain was recorded at least ten times. The CDR3 goes on 3 residues after the read ends, and that part is filled in from the germline J gene. This record belongs to a study of T cell clonality in common variable immunodeficiency. Profiled with immunoSEQ multiplex PCR; TCRdb holds only in-frame clones, not every one. The record shows about 35,000 clones for this sample, with no singletons present. The CDR3 runs 16 residues. Germline CDR1 MNHNS, CDR2 SASEGT. Losses at the gene ends were 4 bases for V and 5 bases for J; bases not matched to a gene: 10. Caucasian heritage predominated among both patients and controls.

Sequencing was performed on peripheral blood mononuclear cells. V usage is TRBV6-1 and J usage is TRBJ2-2; 7 bases agree with TRBD2. The receptor comes from a person between 18 and 75 years old in good health. CDR3 loop: CASSARGGSGTGELFF. The CDR3 bases that were read are TGTGCCAGCAGTGCCCGCGGCGGGAGTGGTACCGGGGAG.